Below are 5 T cell receptor beta chains sequenced from a single sample in a study of OX40 agonist ivuxolimab in advanced cancers. Method: immunoSEQ multiplex PCR; TCRdb's copy keeps in-frame clones and lacks some. The profile shows about 33,000 clones, roughly 87% of them singletons. Sample: CD4+ or CD8+ T cells sorted from blood, taken in a trial of the OX40 agonist ivuxolimab. The receptors were gathered from an adult with an advanced solid tumor such as melanoma, head and neck, liver or kidney cancer.

In this sample, this clone turned up once. Here the CDR3 reads CASSRSWTGDIGELFF. The CDR3 DNA reads as TGCGCCAGCAGCCGATCATGGACAGGGGACATCGGGGAGCTGTTTTTT. The V gene is TRBV4-1, the J gene TRBJ2-2; 9 bases match TRBD1. The germline CDR1 and CDR2 sequences are MGHRA and YSYEKL. Losses at the gene ends were 4 bases for V and 7 bases for J; bases not matched to a gene: 10. CDR3 size: 16 residues.

The gene calls are TRBV6-5 and TRBJ1-2, with TRBD1 as a possible D gene (5 bases). The length of the CDR3 is 12 residues. Trimming pared 2 bases from V and 5 bases from J, leaving 6 bases between. CDR1 is MNHEY and CDR2 is SVGAGI in the germline V gene. The chain's CDR3 is CASSYGGYGYTF. DNA of the CDR3: TGTGCCAGCAGTTACGGGGGGTATGGCTACACCTTC.

The V gene is TRBV11-2, the J gene TRBJ2-5; 7 bases agree with TRBD2. Trimming took 6 bases from V and 5 from J; bases not matched to a gene: 9. Germline CDR1 is SGHAT and CDR2 is FQNNGV. This CDR3 comprises 14 residues. Written as DNA, the CDR3 is TGTGCCAGCAGTAGGGAGGGCAGGTCTGAGACCCAGTACTTC. It encodes CASSREGRSETQYF.

The chain couples TRBV2 to TRBJ1-1; 7 nucleotides match TRBD1. The V gene end was trimmed by 8 bases and the J gene end by 9 bases; junction bases not matched to a gene: 15. This CDR3 region has 14 residues. Germline V gene data show CDR1 as SNHLY and CDR2 as FYNNEI. DNA of the CDR3: TGTGCCAGCGTAGCCCCAGACAGGGCCCAAAAAGCTTTCTTT. This translates into CASVAPDRAQKAFF.

The chain carries TRBV11-2 and TRBJ2-7; either TRBD1 or TRBD2 may fit D (6 bases each). The CDR3 has 16 amino acids. CDR1 and CDR2 (germline): SGHAT, FQNNGV. V was clipped by 4 bases and J by 0 bases, with 16 bases between them. The DNA for the CDR3 is TGTGCCAGCAGCTACCTGAGGGGGAGGACCTCCTACGAGCAGTACTTC. This codes for CASSYLRGRTSYEQYF.